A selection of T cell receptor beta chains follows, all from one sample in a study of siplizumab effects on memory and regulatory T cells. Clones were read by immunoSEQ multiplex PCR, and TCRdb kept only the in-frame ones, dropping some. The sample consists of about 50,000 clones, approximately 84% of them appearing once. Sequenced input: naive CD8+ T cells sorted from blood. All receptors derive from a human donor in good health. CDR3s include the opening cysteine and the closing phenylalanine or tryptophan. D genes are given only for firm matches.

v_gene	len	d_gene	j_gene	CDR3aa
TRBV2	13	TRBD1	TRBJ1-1	CASSWTGPTGAFF
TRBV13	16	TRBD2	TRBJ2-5	CASSFLDGGTQETQYF
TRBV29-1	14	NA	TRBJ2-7	CSVESASDLYEQYF
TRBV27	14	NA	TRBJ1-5	CASSLAGQNQPQHF
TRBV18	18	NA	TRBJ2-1	CASSPTLQPPGTYNEQFF
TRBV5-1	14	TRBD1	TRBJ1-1	CASSLQGDRTEAFF
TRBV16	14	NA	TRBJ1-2	CASSQYTANYGYTF
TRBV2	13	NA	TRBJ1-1	CAIGGTENTEAFF
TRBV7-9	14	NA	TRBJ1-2	CASSLGLPNYGYTF
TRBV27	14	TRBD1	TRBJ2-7	CASSPGTAIYEQYF
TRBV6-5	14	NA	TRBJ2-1	CASSVDGSYNEQFF
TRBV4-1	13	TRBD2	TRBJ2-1	CASASGGLNEQFF
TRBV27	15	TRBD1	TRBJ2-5	CASRGFRDSGETQYF
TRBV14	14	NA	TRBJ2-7	CASSQDGWGYEQYF
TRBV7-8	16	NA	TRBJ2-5	CAIRTTVFGGEETQYF
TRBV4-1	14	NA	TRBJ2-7	CASSQTEGNYEQYF
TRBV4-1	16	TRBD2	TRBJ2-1	CASSQVFSGGAYEQFF
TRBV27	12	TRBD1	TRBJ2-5	CASSFLVGQLYF
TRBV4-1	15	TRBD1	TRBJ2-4	CASSHGQGAVDIQYF
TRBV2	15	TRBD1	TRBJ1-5	CASSEWGQGNQPQHF
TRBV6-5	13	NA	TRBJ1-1	CASSLGRATEAFF
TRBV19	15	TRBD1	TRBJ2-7	CASSTFRDRAHEQYF
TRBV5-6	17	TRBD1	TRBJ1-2	CASTTVDRQGQGYGYTF
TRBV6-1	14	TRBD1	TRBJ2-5	CASSDRSGGKTQYF
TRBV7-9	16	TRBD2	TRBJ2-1	CASSPTSGVAYNEQFF
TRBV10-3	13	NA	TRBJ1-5	CATRDLENQPQHF
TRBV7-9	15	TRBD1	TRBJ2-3	CASSPRQGGTDTQYF
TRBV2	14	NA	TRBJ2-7	CATLTDGVSYEQYF
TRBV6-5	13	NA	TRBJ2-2	CASSGVNTGELFF
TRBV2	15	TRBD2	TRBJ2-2	CASSSGLANTGELFF
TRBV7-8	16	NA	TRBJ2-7	CASSSIRGEGSYEQYF
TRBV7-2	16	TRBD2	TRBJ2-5	CASSLELAGGQETQYF
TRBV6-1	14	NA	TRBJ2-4	CASSDGVVGNIQYF
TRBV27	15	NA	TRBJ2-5	CASSLSGNRQETQYF
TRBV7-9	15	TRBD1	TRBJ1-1	CASSTRTGPNTEAFF
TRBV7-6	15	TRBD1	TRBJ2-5	CASSLGTGEQETQYF